This T cell receptor beta chain was documented in a study of T cells after yellow fever vaccination. The V and J ends lost 4 bases and 4 bases, in that order; junction bases with no gene match: 11. The CDR3 has 16 residues. The germline V gene has CDR1 SQVTM and CDR2 ANQGSEA. TCRdb reanalysed the 5' RACE reads using MiXCR and keeps one entry per CDR3 protein. The data contain hundreds of thousands of distinct CDR3 sequences, roughly 14% of them singletons. This sequence joins TRBV29-1 and TRBJ2-3; 10 bases line up with TRBD2. This TCR derives from a man aged 30 to 39 who received the YFV17D yellow fever vaccine. This sample comprised PBMCs, obtained on the day of the yellow fever booster vaccination. CDR3 protein: CSVGLVASGSSDTQYF. As DNA, the CDR3 is TGCAGCGTTGGTCTCGTGGCTAGCGGGAGTTCAGATACGCAGTATTTT.